The sequence of this T cell receptor beta chain was determined in a study of Ad26.COV2.S vaccination and SARS-CoV-2 variants. Study findings and constraints: Overall T cell responses may have been underestimated by the analyses of TCR breadth and depth. Non-spike TCR breadth did not differ much between vaccine and placebo recipients.

Treatment indicated: roughly 20 received Ad26.COV2.S at low or high dose, single or two shots; about 5 received placebo; per-sample allocation not given. Each sample was drawn 63 days after the first injection (of vaccine or placebo). Here immunoSEQ multiplex PCR was the method, and the copy in TCRdb shows in-frame clones only, minus some. The data contain fewer than 800,000 clones, roughly 90% of them singletons. To note about this clone: Its antigen is not known.

The germline gives CDR1 KGHSH, CDR2 LQKENI. Unmatched junction bases numbered 3, after V lost 3 bases and J lost 3 bases. The CDR3 is made up of 16 amino acids. The TCR sequence derives from a person aged 18 to 59 who received the Ad26.COV2.S COVID-19 vaccine or a placebo. J is TRBJ2-1 and V is TRBV18, with TRBD2 identical over 12 bases. The source material was peripheral blood, sampled in a trial of Ad26.COV2.S vaccine versus placebo. CDR3 nucleotide sequence: TGTGCCAGCTCACCCGGACTAGCGGGGATCTACAATGAGCAGTTCTTC. Amino acid sequence: CASSPGLAGIYNEQFF.